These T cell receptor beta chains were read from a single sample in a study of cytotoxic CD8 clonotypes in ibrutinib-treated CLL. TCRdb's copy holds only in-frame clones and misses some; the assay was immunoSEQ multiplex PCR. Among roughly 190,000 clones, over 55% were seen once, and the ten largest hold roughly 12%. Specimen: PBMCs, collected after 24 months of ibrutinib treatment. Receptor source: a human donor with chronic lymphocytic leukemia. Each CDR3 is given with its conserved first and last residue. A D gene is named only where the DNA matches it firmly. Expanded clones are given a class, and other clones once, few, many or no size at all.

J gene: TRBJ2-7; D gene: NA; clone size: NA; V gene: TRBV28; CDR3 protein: CASSFGTYEQYF; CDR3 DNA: TGTGCCAGCAGTTTTGGGACCTACGAGCAGTACTTC
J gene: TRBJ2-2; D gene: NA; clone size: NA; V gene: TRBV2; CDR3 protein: CASSFSTPAGGELFF; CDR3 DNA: TGTGCCAGCAGTTTCAGTACCCCTGCTGGCGGGGAGCTGTTTTTT
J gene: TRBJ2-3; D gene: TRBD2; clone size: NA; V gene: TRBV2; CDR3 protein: CASSLLAGADTQYF; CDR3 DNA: TGTGCCAGCAGCCTACTAGCGGGAGCAGATACGCAGTATTTT
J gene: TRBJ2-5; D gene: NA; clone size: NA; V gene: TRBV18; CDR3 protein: CASSPYGANSQYF; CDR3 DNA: TGTGCCAGCTCACCCTACGGGGCAAACAGCCAGTACTTC
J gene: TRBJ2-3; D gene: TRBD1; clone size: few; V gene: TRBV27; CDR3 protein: CAISLQGAKTDTQYF; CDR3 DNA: TGTGCCATCTCTCTCCAGGGGGCGAAGACAGATACGCAGTATTTT
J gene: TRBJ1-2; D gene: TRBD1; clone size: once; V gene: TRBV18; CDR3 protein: CASSPTLGQGNYGYTF; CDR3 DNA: TGTGCCAGCTCACCGACGTTAGGACAGGGCAACTATGGCTACACCTTC
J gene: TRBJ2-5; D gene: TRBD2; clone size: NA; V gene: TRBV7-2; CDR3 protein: CASSFGLADIQETQYF; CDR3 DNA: TGTGCCAGCAGCTTTGGACTAGCGGATATCCAAGAGACCCAGTACTTC
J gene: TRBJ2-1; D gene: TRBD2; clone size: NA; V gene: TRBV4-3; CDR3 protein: CASSQDIRTSGYNEQFF; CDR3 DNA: TGCGCCAGCAGCCAAGATATCCGGACTAGCGGTTACAATGAGCAGTTCTTC
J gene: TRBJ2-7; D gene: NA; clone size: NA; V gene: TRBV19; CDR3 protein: CASSIIGAYEQYF; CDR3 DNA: TGTGCCAGTAGTATCATAGGGGCATACGAGCAGTACTTC
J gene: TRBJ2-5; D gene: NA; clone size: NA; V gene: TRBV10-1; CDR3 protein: CASSDILGGWQETQYF; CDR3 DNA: TGCGCCAGCAGTGACATCCTCGGGGGCTGGCAAGAGACCCAGTACTTC
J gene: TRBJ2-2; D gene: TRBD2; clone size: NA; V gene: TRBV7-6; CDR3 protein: CASSLATTSGRVNTGELFF; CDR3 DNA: TGTGCCAGCAGCTTAGCGACGACTAGCGGGAGGGTGAACACCGGGGAGCTGTTTTTT
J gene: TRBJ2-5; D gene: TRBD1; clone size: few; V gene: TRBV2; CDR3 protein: CASLQQGANEETQYF; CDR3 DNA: TGTGCCAGCCTTCAACAGGGGGCTAACGAAGAGACCCAGTACTTC
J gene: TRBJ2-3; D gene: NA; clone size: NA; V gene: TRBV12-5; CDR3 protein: CASGLVISSTDTQYF; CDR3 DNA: TGTGCTAGTGGTTTGGTAATTTCGAGCACAGATACGCAGTATTTT
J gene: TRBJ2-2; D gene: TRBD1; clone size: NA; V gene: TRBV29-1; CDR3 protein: CSVVAGGLGTGELFF; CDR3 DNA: TGCAGCGTTGTTGCAGGGGGCTTAGGGACCGGGGAGCTGTTTTTT
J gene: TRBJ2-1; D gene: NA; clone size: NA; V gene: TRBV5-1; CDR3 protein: CASSLRPQGSPTYEQFF; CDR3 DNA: TGCGCCAGCAGCTTAAGGCCTCAGGGATCCCCTACGTATGAGCAGTTCTTC
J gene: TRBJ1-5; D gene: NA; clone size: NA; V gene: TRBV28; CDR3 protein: CASSLTWGSYNQPQHF; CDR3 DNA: TGTGCCAGCAGTTTAACGTGGGGTTCCTACAATCAGCCCCAGCATTTT
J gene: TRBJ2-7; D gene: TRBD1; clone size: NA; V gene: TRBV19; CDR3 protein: CASRRTGTGNIYEQYF; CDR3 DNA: TGTGCCAGTAGACGAACCGGGACAGGGAATATCTACGAGCAGTACTTC
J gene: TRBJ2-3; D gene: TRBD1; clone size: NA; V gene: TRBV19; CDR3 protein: CASSIDGRDRADTQYF; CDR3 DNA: TGTGCCAGTAGTATAGATGGTCGGGACAGGGCAGATACGCAGTATTTT
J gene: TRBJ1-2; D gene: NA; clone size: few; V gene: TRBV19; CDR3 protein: CASRPGTNYGYTF; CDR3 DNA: TGTGCCAGTAGGCCGGGAACTAACTATGGCTACACCTTC
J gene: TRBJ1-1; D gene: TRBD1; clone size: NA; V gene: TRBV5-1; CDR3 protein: CASSQSQGMGEAFF; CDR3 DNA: TGCGCCAGCAGCCAATCACAGGGGATGGGAGAAGCTTTCTTT
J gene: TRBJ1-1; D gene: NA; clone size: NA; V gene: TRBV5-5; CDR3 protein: CASSLGTEAFF; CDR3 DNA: TGTGCCAGCAGCTTGGGGACAGAAGCTTTCTTT
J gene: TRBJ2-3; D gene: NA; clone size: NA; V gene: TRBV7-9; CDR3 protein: CASSFGPSPTDTQYF; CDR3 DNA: TGTGCCAGCAGCTTTGGACCGTCCCCCACAGATACGCAGTATTTT
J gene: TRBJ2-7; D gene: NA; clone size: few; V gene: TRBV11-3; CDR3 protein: CASSFGPQGSYEQYF; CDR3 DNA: TGTGCCAGCAGCTTCGGACCACAGGGATCCTACGAGCAGTACTTC
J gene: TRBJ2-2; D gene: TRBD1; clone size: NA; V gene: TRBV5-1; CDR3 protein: CASSLGDRGPYTGELFF; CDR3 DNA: TGCGCCAGCAGCTTGGGGGACAGGGGGCCGTACACCGGGGAGCTGTTTTTT
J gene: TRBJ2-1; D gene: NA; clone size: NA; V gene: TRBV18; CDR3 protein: CASSPDGSYNEQFF; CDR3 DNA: TGTGCCAGCTCACCAGACGGCTCCTACAATGAGCAGTTCTTC
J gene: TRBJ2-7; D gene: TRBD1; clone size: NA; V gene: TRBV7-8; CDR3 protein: CATRTGSYEQYF; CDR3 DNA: TGTGCCACCCGGACAGGCTCCTACGAGCAGTACTTC
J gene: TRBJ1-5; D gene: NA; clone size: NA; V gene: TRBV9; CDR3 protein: CASSEGGLEQPQHF; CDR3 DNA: TGTGCCAGCAGCGAGGGGGGGCTGGAGCAGCCCCAGCATTTT
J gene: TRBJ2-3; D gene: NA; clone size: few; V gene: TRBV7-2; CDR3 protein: CASTVKEADTQYF; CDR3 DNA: TGTGCCAGCACGGTAAAAGAGGCAGATACGCAGTATTTT
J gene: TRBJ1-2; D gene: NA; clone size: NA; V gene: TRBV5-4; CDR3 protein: CASSLGIRVGYTF; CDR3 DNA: TGTGCCAGCAGCTTGGGGATCAGGGTTGGCTACACCTTC
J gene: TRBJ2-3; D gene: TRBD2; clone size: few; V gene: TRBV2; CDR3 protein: CASSEGETSGSTDTQYF; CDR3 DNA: TGTGCCAGCAGTGAAGGAGAGACTAGCGGGAGCACAGATACGCAGTATTTT
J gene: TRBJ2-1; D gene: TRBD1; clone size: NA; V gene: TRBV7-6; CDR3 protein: CASSQAGRGGQGVYNEQFF; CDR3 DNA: TGTGCCAGCAGCCAAGCAGGGCGTGGGGGACAGGGGGTCTACAATGAGCAGTTCTTC
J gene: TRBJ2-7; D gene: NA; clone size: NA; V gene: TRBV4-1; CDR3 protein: CASSLGQSYEQYF; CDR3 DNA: TGCGCCAGCAGCCTTGGACAGTCCTACGAGCAGTACTTC
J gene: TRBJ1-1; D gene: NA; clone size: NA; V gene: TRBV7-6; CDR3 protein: CASSLELGNTEAFF; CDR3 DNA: TGTGCCAGCAGCTTAGAGTTGGGGAACACTGAAGCTTTCTTT
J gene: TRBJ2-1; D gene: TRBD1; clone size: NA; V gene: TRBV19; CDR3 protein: CASRRDRGFEQFF; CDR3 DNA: TGTGCCAGTAGAAGGGACAGGGGGTTTGAGCAGTTCTTC
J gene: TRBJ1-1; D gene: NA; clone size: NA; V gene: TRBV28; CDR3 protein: CASSLGTANTEAFF; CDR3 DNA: TGTGCCAGCAGTCTAGGGACTGCGAACACTGAAGCTTTCTTT
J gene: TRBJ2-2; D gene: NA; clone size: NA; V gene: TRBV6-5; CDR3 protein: CASSHSRKTNTGELFF; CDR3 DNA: TGTGCCAGCAGTCACTCCCGGAAGACCAACACCGGGGAGCTGTTTTTT
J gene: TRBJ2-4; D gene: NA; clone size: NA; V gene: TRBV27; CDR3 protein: CASSSLRENIQYF; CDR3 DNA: TGTGCCAGCAGTTCGCTCAGAGAAAACATTCAGTACTTC
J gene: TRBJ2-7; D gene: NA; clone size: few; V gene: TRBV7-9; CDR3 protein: CASSLGMTKMGEQYF; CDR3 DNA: TGTGCCAGCAGCTTAGGGATGACTAAGATGGGGGAGCAGTACTTC
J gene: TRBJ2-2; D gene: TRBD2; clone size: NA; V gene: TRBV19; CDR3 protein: CASTQLAGGGELFF; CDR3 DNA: TGTGCCAGTACGCAACTAGCGGGAGGGGGGGAGCTGTTTTTT
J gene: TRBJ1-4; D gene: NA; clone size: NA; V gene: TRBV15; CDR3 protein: CATSRERGASANEKLFF; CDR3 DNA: TGTGCCACCAGCAGAGAGCGCGGGGCGTCGGCTAATGAAAAACTGTTTTTT
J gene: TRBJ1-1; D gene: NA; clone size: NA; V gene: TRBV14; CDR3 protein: CASSPRYMNTEAFF; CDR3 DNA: TGTGCCAGCAGCCCTCGATATATGAACACTGAAGCTTTCTTT
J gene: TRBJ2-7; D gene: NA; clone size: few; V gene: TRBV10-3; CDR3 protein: CAISESGRENEQYF; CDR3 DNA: TGTGCCATCAGTGAGTCAGGCAGGGAAAACGAGCAGTACTTC
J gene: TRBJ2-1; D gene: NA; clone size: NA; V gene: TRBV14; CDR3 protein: CASSQSGAEQFF; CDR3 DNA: TGTGCCAGCAGCCAAAGTGGGGCTGAGCAGTTCTTC
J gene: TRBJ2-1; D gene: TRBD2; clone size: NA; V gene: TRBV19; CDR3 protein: CATTSGNNEQFF; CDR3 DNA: TGTGCCACAACTAGCGGGAACAATGAGCAGTTCTTC
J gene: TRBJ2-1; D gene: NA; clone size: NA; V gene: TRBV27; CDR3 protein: CASSLYNEQFF; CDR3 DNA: TGTGCCAGCAGTTTATACAATGAGCAGTTCTTC
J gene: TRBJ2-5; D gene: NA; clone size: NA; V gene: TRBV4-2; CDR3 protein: CASSRRRQAGEETQYF; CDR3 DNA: TGTGCCAGCAGCCGAAGGAGGCAAGCGGGTGAAGAGACCCAGTACTTC